The clone carrying this T cell receptor beta chain showed up just a few times. Its target is not known. The data are from a study of OX40 agonist ivuxolimab in advanced cancers. The overall study: The treatment was a fully human IgG2 OX40 agonist, ivuxolimab. Prior anti-PD-1, anti-PD-L1 or anti-CTLA-4 therapy was allowed; approximately 40% had some.

TCRdb keeps only in-frame clones here, not all; method: immunoSEQ multiplex PCR. The sample includes 85,000 to 130,000 clones, 90% seen only once; the top ten take approximately 0.48%. Study-wide points: Antigens targeted by the expanded peripheral T cells were not determined. The authors also found low normalized T-cell clonal expansion in some nonresponders.

The CDR3 covers 17 residues. The germline CDR1 and CDR2 sequences are SGHAT and FQNNGV. Trimming cost V 1 base and J 2 bases; bases outside gene matches: 10. The chain employs TRBV11-2 and TRBJ2-7; 8 positions match TRBD1. The receptor comes from an adult with an advanced solid tumor such as melanoma, head and neck, liver or kidney cancer. Sequenced here: CD4+ or CD8+ T cells sorted from blood, sampled in a trial of the OX40 agonist ivuxolimab. The CDR3 DNA is TGTGCCAGCAGCTTAGGCAGGGGGCATAAGCTAACCTACGAGCAGTACTTC. It encodes CASSLGRGHKLTYEQYF.